The clone carrying this T cell receptor beta chain was detected a few times. The data were obtained in a study of CD8+ T cells in alopecia areata. Investigators isolated RNA and reverse transcribed it into cDNA to act as the sequencing template. The table came from immunoSEQ multiplex PCR; TCRdb's copy has only in-frame clones and leaves some out. This table has some 180,000 clones, roughly 59% appearing once. V lost 6 bases, J lost 5 bases, and 6 bases stayed unmatched. Per the germline V gene, CDR1 is SGHTA and CDR2 is FQGNSA. The CDR3 is 15 residues long. This TCR was sampled from a human donor with alopecia areata. The sequenced sample was CD4+ T cells sorted from blood, obtained at week 0. J is TRBJ2-1 and V is TRBV7-2; 11 nucleotides agree with TRBD2. The CDR3 DNA is TGTGCCAGCAGGTTGCTAGCGGGGGGCCACAATGAGCAGTTCTTC. Translation gives CASRLLAGGHNEQFF.